This TCR beta chain was identified during a study of cytomegalovirus exposure and HLA in healthy donors. Germline values: CDR1 SGHRS, CDR2 YFSETQ. The CDR3 extends over 15 amino acids. V lost 4 bases, J lost 6 bases, and 8 bases stayed unmatched. Study-wide results and caveats: On later analysis, the bulk of CMV-associated TCR beta chains appeared to be HLA-restricted.

PCR amplification relied on 60 Vbeta primers (plus 13 Jbeta primers). Per the study methods: Later analysis identified some 80 million unique TCR beta chains, about 10 million shared. TCRdb's copy holds only in-frame clones and misses some; the assay was immunoSEQ multiplex PCR. V, J and clone size are taken as reported in that table, and D and trimming were inferred from the DNA itself. In the table there are more than 130,000 clones, over 70% of which are singletons. A remark on this clone: Its matching antigen is unknown.

This chain uses TRBV5-1 with TRBJ2-2, with 8 bases that match TRBD1. The TCR comes from a male donor in good health and CMV-seronegative. The material sequenced was PBMCs. The CDR3 loop is CASSPRTGKAGELFF. The CDR3 bases are TGCGCCAGCAGCCCGCGGACAGGGAAGGCCGGGGAGCTGTTTTTT.